The 22 T cell receptor beta chains given below trace back to one sample, sequenced in a study of blood T cell repertoires in COVID-19. TCRdb's copy holds only in-frame clones and misses some; the assay was immunoSEQ multiplex PCR. Found here are fewer than 450,000 clones, 88% of them singletons; the top ten hold 5.5% to 7.5%. Material for sequencing was peripheral blood. These receptors all stem from a woman between 65 and 79 years old with COVID-19, enrolled during active disease.

The genes are TRBV19 and TRBJ2-1, with D perhaps TRBD2 (8 bases). The germline CDR1 and CDR2 sequences are LNHDA and SQIVND (reference sequence). The CDR3 loop spans 18 amino acids. The V end lost 7 bases, the J end lost 5 bases, and 27 bases lay between the germline ends. CDR3 nucleotide sequence: TGTGCCAGTACCCCTGCGGCGGGGGGTCGGAGGGGGCACAATGAGCAGTTCTTC. Protein product: CASTPAAGGRRGHNEQFF. Full variable domain (remainder filled in from reference TRBV19 and TRBJ2-1): DGGITQSPKYLFRKEGQNVTLSCEQNLNHDAMYWYRQDPGQGLRLIYYSQIVNDFQKGDIAEGYSVSREKKESFPLTVTSAQKNPTAFYLCASTPAAGGRRGHNEQFFGPGTRLTVL.

This chain uses TRBV29-1 with TRBJ1-2; 9 nucleotides align to TRBD1. Germline CDR1 and CDR2: SQVTM and ANQGSEA. The CDR3 runs to 14 residues. Germline trimming cut 2 bases from V and 4 bases from J; bases unmatched to any gene: 5. The CDR3 loop is CSVESDRGTYGYTF. CDR3 nucleotides: TGCAGCGTTGAATCGGACAGGGGAACCTATGGCTACACCTTC.

The chain has TRBV13 and TRBJ2-7, with a weak D call TRBD1 (5 bases). The CDR3 length is 14 residues. Trimming shortened V by 0 bases and J by 5 bases, and 11 bases separated the two germline ends. Germline lookup yields CDR1 PRHDT and CDR2 FYEKMQ (reference sequence). For the CDR3, the DNA is TGTGCCAGCAGCTTAGGGTCAGGGAATAACGAGCAGTACTTC. Protein sequence: CASSLGSGNNEQYF.

The J gene is TRBJ1-1, the V gene TRBV18, with no clear D. This CDR3 contains 13 residues. Germline V gives CDR1 KGHSH, CDR2 LQKENI. Trimming stripped 6 bases from V and 0 bases from J, with 8 bases between. The CDR3 region is CASSLTVNTEAFF. Written as DNA, the CDR3 is TGTGCCAGCTCCCTCACGGTGAACACTGAAGCTTTCTTT.

The chain links TRBV6-6 to TRBJ2-2; maybe TRBD1 (5 bases). CDR1 and CDR2 from the germline V gene are MNHNY and SVGAGI (reference sequence). The CDR3 totals 16 residues. The V end was cut by 0 bases, the J end by 1 base, with 9 bases between. This CDR3 is CASSYSWTMNTGELFF. CDR3 in DNA: TGTGCCAGCAGTTACTCGTGGACAATGAACACCGGGGAGCTGTTTTTT.

V and J are TRBV5-4 and TRBJ2-3; the match to TRBD2 covers 13 bases. Germline CDR1 reads SGHNT; CDR2 reads YYREEE (reference sequence). This CDR3 is 14 amino acids long. J was trimmed by 6 bases and V by 3 bases; bases with no gene match: 1. The CDR3 sequence is CASSSGLAGDTQYF. In DNA form, the CDR3 reads TGTGCCAGCAGCTCGGGACTAGCGGGGGATACGCAGTATTTT.

V gene TRBV11-2 combines with J gene TRBJ2-5; 10 bases are shared with TRBD2. Trimming removed 6 bases from V and 4 bases from J; junction bases left unmatched: 8. The CDR3 is 15 residues long. Germline CDR1 and CDR2: SGHAT and FQNNGV. The CDR3 DNA sequence: TGTGCCAGCAGTCTCTGGACTAGCGGCGGAGAGACCCAGTACTTC. This sequence encodes CASSLWTSGGETQYF.

V gene TRBV19 combines with J gene TRBJ2-3, with a tentative D call TRBD1 (6 bases). The CDR3 loop spans 16 amino acids. Germline lookup yields CDR1 LNHDA and CDR2 SQIVND (reference sequence). The V gene lost 3 bases and the J gene lost 1 base, with 14 bases spanning the gap. CDR3 sequence (DNA): TGTGCCAGTAGTATCCGCCGGACAGCGCGCACAGATACGCAGTATTTT. This codes for CASSIRRTARTDTQYF.

CDR3 nucleotide sequence: TGTGCCAGCAGGGGAGGGGAGGTCACTGAAGCTTTCTTT. It is translated as CASRGGEVTEAFF. The rearrangement joins TRBV7-3 to TRBJ1-1, with D perhaps matching TRBD1 (5 bases). This CDR3 comprises 13 residues. Germline assignment: CDR1 SGHTA and CDR2 FQGTGA. Deletions cut 6 bases from V and 4 bases from J, with 12 bases between.

The chain combines TRBV5-1 with TRBJ2-1; 8 bases align to TRBD1. Trimming cost V 4 bases and J 4 bases; bases outside gene matches: 13. Germline values: CDR1 SGHRS, CDR2 YFSETQ. This CDR3 is 17 amino acids long. The CDR3 loop is CASSQVGGTGGYNEQFF. CDR3 DNA sequence: TGCGCCAGCAGCCAAGTCGGAGGGACAGGAGGGTACAATGAGCAGTTCTTC.

The chain recombines TRBV29-1 with TRBJ2-1; TRBD1 matches at 7 bases. V gave up 6 bases and J gave up 1 base; unmatched junction bases: 6. In germline, CDR1 is SQVTM, CDR2 ANQGSEA. This CDR3 region has 14 residues. CDR3 protein: CSVGAQGSYNEQFF. CDR3 sequence (DNA): TGCAGCGTCGGCGCACAGGGGTCCTACAATGAGCAGTTCTTC.

This rearrangement joins TRBV4-2 to TRBJ1-6, with D unclear. Per the germline V gene, CDR1 is LGHNA and CDR2 is YNFKEQ. The CDR3 spans 14 residues. V lost 0 bases to trimming and J lost 10 bases, with 10 bases between them. The CDR3 is CASSQDSVSSPLHF. For the CDR3, the DNA is TGTGCCAGCAGCCAAGACTCGGTGAGCTCACCCCTCCACTTT.

The chain carries TRBV6-6 and TRBJ2-7, with 9 nucleotides matching TRBD1. Germline CDR1 reads MNHNY; CDR2 reads SVGAGI (reference sequence). V lost 2 bases and J lost 6; bases outside the gene matches: 8. The CDR3 loop spans 15 amino acids. For the CDR3, the DNA is TGTGCCAGCAGTTACGCTTTCACAGGGGGCTCCGAGCAGTACTTC. It specifies CASSYAFTGGSEQYF.

The rearrangement joins TRBV5-6 to TRBJ2-5; unclear D gene. The CDR3 covers 13 residues. Trimming stripped 0 bases from V and 5 bases from J, with 8 bases between. Germline lookup yields CDR1 SGHDT and CDR2 YYEEEE. The CDR3 nucleotides read TGTGCCAGCAGCTTGGGTGAAGAGGAGACCCAGTACTTC. Encoded protein: CASSLGEEETQYF.

The V call is TRBV19, the J call TRBJ1-5; TRBD1 is a possible D gene (5 bases). V was cut by 0 bases and J by 6 bases, with 12 bases left in between. The CDR3 covers 15 residues. The germline gives CDR1 LNHDA, CDR2 SQIVND (reference sequence). DNA for the CDR3: TGTGCCAGTAGTATAGATCTGGGGGGAGCTCAGCCCCAGCATTTT. Translated: CASSIDLGGAQPQHF.

The gene calls are TRBV9 and TRBJ1-1, with 7 bases that match TRBD1. The trim removed 0 bases at V and 3 bases at J, leaving 8 bases unmatched. Germline lookup yields CDR1 SGDLS and CDR2 YYNGEE. The CDR3 has 16 amino acids. The CDR3 coding sequence is TGTGCCAGCAGCGTAGGTTCAAGGGGGCGGGACACTGAAGCTTTCTTT. The encoded protein is CASSVGSRGRDTEAFF. Filled out from reference TRBV9 and TRBJ1-1, the complete variable domain reads DSGVTQTPKHLITATGQRVTLRCSPRSGDLSVYWYQQSLDQGLQFLIQYYNGEERAKGNILERFSAQQFPDLHSELNLSSLELGDSALYFCASSVGSRGRDTEAFFGQGTRLTVV.

The chain is built from TRBV5-4 and TRBJ1-2; D call uncertain. V lost 0 bases and J 0 bases, leaving 9 bases between the germline ends. Per germline, CDR1 SGHNT and CDR2 YYREEE (reference sequence). The CDR3 consists of 15 residues. This CDR3 is CASSLVGRANYGYTF. The DNA of the CDR3 is TGTGCCAGCAGCTTGGTGGGTCGGGCTAACTATGGCTACACCTTC.

The rearrangement joins TRBV6-5 to TRBJ2-7, with D possibly TRBD2 on 6 matching bases. V was clipped by 3 bases and J by 4 bases, with 13 bases between them. This CDR3 has 14 residues. Germline V CDR1 and CDR2: MNHEY, SVGAGI. The CDR3 loop reads CASSYREFGYEQYF. CDR3 DNA: TGTGCCAGCAGTTATCGGGAGTTTGGGTACGAGCAGTACTTC.

This chain uses TRBV7-9 with TRBJ2-2; D is uncertain. Trimming stripped 5 bases from V and 0 bases from J, with 10 bases between. The CDR3 contains 15 residues. The germline gives CDR1 SEHNR, CDR2 FQNEAQ (reference sequence). Written as DNA, the CDR3 is TGTGCCAGCAGCCGCCGACAAGCGAACACCGGGGAGCTGTTTTTT. This gives the protein CASSRRQANTGELFF.

This clone has only one observation. The chain employs TRBV27 and TRBJ2-3; tentative D call: TRBD1 (5 bases). V lost 5 bases and J lost 5, with 14 bases in between. Germline V gene sequence: CDR1 MNHEY, CDR2 SMNVEV (reference sequence). The CDR3 totals 14 residues. The CDR3 sequence is CASSPSTGRDTQYF. In DNA form, the CDR3 reads TGTGCCAGCAGTCCATCCACAGGAAGAGATACGCAGTATTTT.

V gene TRBV7-2 combines with J gene TRBJ1-4; possible D gene TRBD1, 5 bases. V shed 4 bases and J shed 8 bases, with 11 bases lying between them. There are 13 residues in the CDR3. CDR1 is SGHTA, CDR2 FQGNSA, per germline. The CDR3, as DNA: TGTGCCAGCAGCTCAGGGTTTGAAGAAAAACTGTTTTTT. Translated: CASSSGFEEKLFF.

The chain joins TRBV10-3 to TRBJ1-1, with TRBD1 identical over 10 bases. The CDR3 is 13 amino acids. From germline, CDR1 is ENHRY and CDR2 SYGVKD. The ends lost 5 bases at V and 5 bases at J; junction bases unmatched: 2. DNA of the CDR3: TGTGCCATCAGTAGGGGACAGGGGACTGAAGCTTTCTTT. As protein: CAISRGQGTEAFF.